These 32 T cell receptor beta chains originate from one sample sequenced in a study of memory CD4+ T cells and cytomegalovirus serostatus. Single viable CD3+CD4+CD8-CD45RO+ cells were sorted as the memory CD4+ T cells. Assay: immunoSEQ multiplex PCR; the TCRdb copy retains only in-frame clones and omits some. The sample has 35,000 to 50,000 clones, about 79% seen once. Sequenced input: memory CD4+ T cells from blood. The receptors were sampled from an adult in good health and CMV-seronegative.

V gene TRBV5-1 combines with J gene TRBJ1-1; D gene uncertain. Germline CDR1 reads SGHRS; CDR2 reads YFSETQ. This CDR3 is built from 14 residues. V lost 3 bases to trimming and J lost 0 bases, with 9 bases between them. The CDR3 loop reads CASSSDGLNTEAFF. The CDR3 nucleotides read TGCGCCAGCAGCTCGGACGGCTTGAACACTGAAGCTTTCTTT. Variable domain in full (rest from reference TRBV5-1 and TRBJ1-1): KAGVTQTPRYLIKTRGQQVTLSCSPISGHRSVSWYQQTPGQGLQFLFEYFSETQRNKGNFPGRFSGRQFSNSRSEMNVSTLELGDSALYLCASSSDGLNTEAFFGQGTRLTVV.

The CDR3 nucleotides are TGTGCCAGCAGCCAAGAGTCAGGGATAAAAAACACCATATATTTT. It specifies CASSQESGIKNTIYF. The V and J genes are TRBV4-2 and TRBJ1-3; D perhaps matches TRBD1 (5 bases). Germline loops: CDR1 LGHNA, CDR2 YNFKEQ. V was pared by 0 bases and J by 6 bases, with 12 bases between. This CDR3 contains 15 residues.

Details on this clone: Other DNA sequences in the sample encode the same CDR3. The rearrangement links TRBV6-1 to TRBJ1-5; D may be TRBD1 (5 bases). Germline loops: CDR1 MNHNS, CDR2 SASEGT. The V and J ends lost 4 bases and 5 bases respectively, with 9 bases between them. The CDR3 length is 13 residues. CDR3 sequence: CASSGGRDQPQHF. Written as DNA, the CDR3 is TGTGCCAGCAGTGGGGGCAGGGATCAGCCCCAGCATTTT.

The chain carries TRBV19 and TRBJ2-2; 7 bases align to TRBD2. The length of the CDR3 is 16 residues. Germline V gene lookup returns CDR1 LNHDA and CDR2 SQIVND (reference sequence). V was pared by 6 bases and J by 4 bases, with 11 bases of the junction left unmatched. CDR3 in DNA: TGTGCCAGTAGCAATCGAGGAGCGGGGACCACCGGGGAGCTGTTTTTT. The encoded protein is CASSNRGAGTTGELFF.

The rearrangement links TRBV25-1 to TRBJ1-6, with TRBD1 as a possible D gene (5 bases). The V gene's germline CDR1 is MGHDK and CDR2 SYGVNS. V shed 4 bases and J shed 9 bases, with 13 bases lying between them. This CDR3 is 14 amino acids long. CDR3 amino acids: CASSGGRESSPLHF. CDR3 DNA: TGTGCCAGCAGTGGGGGCAGGGAGAGTTCACCCCTCCACTTT.

The chain carries TRBV4-2 and TRBJ1-1, with D maybe TRBD1 (5 bases). Germline loops: CDR1 LGHNA, CDR2 YNFKEQ. V was cut by 2 bases and J by 1 base, with 14 bases left in between. The CDR3 is 16 amino acids. This chain's CDR3 is CASSQLTGFKNTEAFF. CDR3 nucleotides: TGTGCCAGCAGCCAACTTACAGGTTTCAAGAACACTGAAGCTTTCTTT.

This chain uses TRBV4-1 with TRBJ2-2; TRBD1 is a possible D gene (5 bases). The CDR3 sequence is 17 residues long. Germline V gene sequence: CDR1 MGHRA, CDR2 YSYEKL. Trimming left V 1 base short and J 1 base short, with 13 bases between. This CDR3 is CASSQVDMGLNTGELFF. The DNA for the CDR3 is TGCGCCAGCAGCCAAGTGGACATGGGGTTGAACACCGGGGAGCTGTTTTTT.

The CDR3 reads CASSANSGNTIYF. The CDR3 region has the DNA TGTGCCAGCAGTGCCAACTCTGGAAACACCATATATTTT. The chain recombines TRBV6-1 with TRBJ1-3; D is unresolved. Germline CDR1 is MNHNS and CDR2 is SASEGT. This CDR3 comprises 13 residues. V was cut by 4 bases and J by 0 bases, with 4 bases left in between.

V and J are TRBV21-1 and TRBJ2-2; the table names TRBD1, a call not compared with the DNA. TRBV21-1 is an annotated pseudogene. CDR3 length equals 12 residues. CDR3 amino acids: CASSDSTGELFF. The CDR3 DNA is TGTGCCAGCAGCGACAGCACCGGGGAGCTGTTTTTT.

This rearrangement joins TRBV7-2 to TRBJ2-7; a possible D gene is TRBD1 (5 bases). The germline CDR1 and CDR2 sequences are SGHTA and FQGNSA. The V and J ends lost 0 bases and 2 bases respectively, with 8 bases between them. This CDR3 is built from 14 residues. CDR3 coding DNA: TGTGCCAGCAGCTTAGCGGCAGGGCCCTACGAGCAGTACTTC. Protein sequence: CASSLAAGPYEQYF.

The rearrangement links TRBV6-5 to TRBJ2-7, with D maybe TRBD1 (5 bases). Germline CDR1 MNHEY, CDR2 SVGAGI. V lost 6 bases and J 6 bases, leaving 15 bases between the germline ends. This CDR3 comprises 13 residues. The CDR3 protein is CASSLQGPSEQYF. Written as DNA, the CDR3 is TGTGCCAGCAGCCTTCAGGGCCCGAGCGAGCAGTACTTC.

The rearrangement uses TRBV2 and TRBJ1-5, with D unresolved. CDR3 size: 13 residues. The germline CDR1 and CDR2 sequences are SNHLY and FYNNEI. Trimming took 4 bases from V and 5 from J, leaving 9 bases between them. In DNA, the CDR3 is TGTGCCAGCAGTGGTGAGGGATATCAGCCCCAGCATTTT. Translated, it gives CASSGEGYQPQHF.

This chain connects TRBV10-3 to TRBJ1-1, with no clear D. Trimming removed 7 bases at V and 4 bases at J, with 19 bases between. Germline-derived CDR1 and CDR2 are ENHRY and SYGVKD. The CDR3 totals 15 residues. CDR3 nucleotide sequence: TGTGCCATCAAGGCGACGAGTCAGAGGAGCACTGAAGCTTTCTTT. It translates to CAIKATSQRSTEAFF.

This clone was detected only a few times. This rearrangement joins TRBV18 to TRBJ2-3, with 7 positions matching TRBD1. Germline assignment: CDR1 KGHSH and CDR2 LQKENI. The V gene end was trimmed by 3 bases and the J gene end by 4 bases; junction bases not matched to a gene: 7. The CDR3 loop spans 15 amino acids. The CDR3 region has the DNA TGTGCCAGCTCACCCGGACAGGCCGGCGCAGATACGCAGTATTTT. Encoded protein: CASSPGQAGADTQYF.

This sequence joins TRBV7-9 and TRBJ1-1; D unclear. The CDR3 covers 11 residues. V lost 5 bases to trimming and J lost 10 bases, with 11 bases between them. CDR1 and CDR2 (germline): SEHNR, FQNEAQ (reference sequence). This chain's CDR3 is CASSLLDGAFF. CDR3 coding DNA: TGTGCCAGCAGCCTTTTGGATGGAGCTTTCTTT.

The chain couples TRBV6-1 to TRBJ2-3, with 12 bases fitting TRBD2. Germline V gene data show CDR1 as MNHNS and CDR2 as SASEGT. Trimming took 3 bases from V and 6 from J; bases not matched to a gene: 4. CDR3 length equals 15 residues. The CDR3 nucleotides are TGTGCCAGCAGTGAGATGGGACTAGCGGGCGATACGCAGTATTTT. Its translation: CASSEMGLAGDTQYF.

Remarks on this clone: Other DNA variants within this sample encode the same CDR3. V and J are TRBV7-3 and TRBJ2-5; TRBD2 matches 7 bases. Germline CDR1 is SGHTA and CDR2 is FQGTGA. J was trimmed by 5 bases and V by 1 base; bases with no gene match: 1. This CDR3 region has 13 residues. The CDR3 bases are TGTGCCAGCAGCTTAAGGGAGGGGGAGACCCAGTACTTC. Translation gives CASSLREGETQYF.

The chain recombines TRBV18 with TRBJ1-1; a weak D match, TRBD1 (5 bases). Trimming left V 4 bases short and J 5 bases short, with 11 bases between. CDR3 length equals 13 residues. The germline V gene encodes CDR1 KGHSH and CDR2 LQKENI. CDR3 nucleotides: TGTGCCAGCTCACAAGGCAGGGATACTGAAGCTTTCTTT. Translating it yields CASSQGRDTEAFF. Full variable domain (remainder filled in from reference TRBV18 and TRBJ1-1): NAGVMQNPRHLVRRRGQEARLRCSPMKGHSHVYWYRQLPEEGLKFMVYLQKENIIDESGMPKERFSAEFPKEGPSILRIQQVVRGDSAAYFCASSQGRDTEAFFGQGTRLTVV.

The CDR3 DNA follows: TGCAGTGCGAGCGGGAGTACGCAGTATTTT. The encoded protein is CSASGSTQYF. The rearrangement links TRBV20-1 to TRBJ2-3; 8 positions match TRBD2. The CDR3 loop spans 10 amino acids. From germline, CDR1 is DFQATT and CDR2 SNEGSKA (reference sequence). V was clipped by 6 bases and J by 8 bases; unmatched bases: 1.

V is TRBV6-5 and J is TRBJ1-2, with D possibly TRBD1 on 6 matching bases. V was shortened by 6 bases and J by 5 bases, with 16 bases between the two germline ends. The CDR3 loop spans 14 amino acids. From germline, CDR1 is MNHEY and CDR2 SVGAGI. In DNA, the CDR3 is TGTGCCAGCAGACCCGACAGGAACCAGTATGGCTACACCTTC. It is translated as CASRPDRNQYGYTF.

The gene calls are TRBV11-3 and TRBJ1-2, with a possible D match to TRBD1 (5 bases). V was cut by 4 bases and J by 0 bases, with 18 bases left in between. The CDR3 has 17 residues. CDR1 is SGHNT, CDR2 YENEEA, per germline. CDR3 nucleotide sequence: TGTGCCAGCAGCTCAGTAAGGGACGGAAAAACTAACTATGGCTACACCTTC. It is translated as CASSSVRDGKTNYGYTF.

V and J are TRBV5-4 and TRBJ1-1; maybe TRBD1 (5 bases). CDR1 SGHNT and CDR2 YYREEE come from the germline V gene (reference sequence). The CDR3 runs 17 residues. The V end was cut by 0 bases, the J end by 2 bases, with 17 bases between. In nucleotides, the CDR3 is TGTGCCAGCAGCTTGGGCCCCGGCCGGGACCTAAACACTGAAGCTTTCTTT. The encoded protein is CASSLGPGRDLNTEAFF.

This rearrangement joins TRBV30 to TRBJ1-5; no clear D. CDR3 size: 14 residues. The V end lost 0 bases, the J end lost 6 bases, and 12 bases lay between the germline ends. CDR1 GTSNPN and CDR2 SVGIG come from the germline V gene (reference sequence). The CDR3 bases are TGTGCCTGGAGTGTGACGCAGTTCCGTCAGCCCCAGCATTTT. This gives the protein CAWSVTQFRQPQHF.

The chain couples TRBV5-4 to TRBJ1-2, with 7 bases fitting TRBD1. J lost 3 bases, V lost 3 bases, and 8 bases had no gene match. The CDR3 extends over 15 amino acids. Germline CDR1 and CDR2: SGHNT and YYREEE (reference sequence). For the CDR3, the DNA is TGTGCCAGCAGCTCGGGGACAGCCCGGTACTATGGCTACACCTTC. It translates to CASSSGTARYYGYTF.

The chain couples TRBV11-2 to TRBJ2-5; D remains unclear. CDR3 length: 14 residues. The ends were cut back, 0 bases at V and 4 bases at J, with 9 bases in the middle. CDR1 is SGHAT, CDR2 FQNNGV, per germline. This CDR3 reads CASSLDLVAETQYF. In DNA, the CDR3 is TGTGCCAGCAGCTTAGATCTGGTAGCAGAGACCCAGTACTTC.

V gene TRBV30 combines with J gene TRBJ2-3; a possible D gene is TRBD2 (6 bases). There are 14 residues in the CDR3. Germline CDR1 reads GTSNPN; CDR2 reads SVGIG (reference sequence). The ends were cut back, 1 base at V and 3 bases at J, with 11 bases in the middle. Here the CDR3 DNA reads TGTGCCTGGAGTGGGGGGAGCGGGACAGATACGCAGTATTTT. Encoded protein: CAWSGGSGTDTQYF.

The chain uses TRBV5-1 and TRBJ2-3; 14 nucleotides agree with TRBD2. The CDR3 spans 16 residues. Looked up from germline, CDR1 is SGHRS and CDR2 is YFSETQ. Trimming at V came to 6 bases and at J to 6 bases, leaving 9 bases not matched to a gene. CDR3 amino acids: CASTASTSGGADTQYF. In DNA, the CDR3 is TGCGCCAGCACCGCCTCGACTAGCGGGGGGGCGGATACGCAGTATTTT. Combining the CDR3 with reference TRBV5-1 and TRBJ2-3 gives the whole variable domain KAGVTQTPRYLIKTRGQQVTLSCSPISGHRSVSWYQQTPGQGLQFLFEYFSETQRNKGNFPGRFSGRQFSNSRSEMNVSTLELGDSALYLCASTASTSGGADTQYFGPGTRLTVL.

The rearrangement uses TRBV7-8 and TRBJ1-1; D is undetermined. The germline V gene encodes CDR1 SGHVS and CDR2 FQNEAQ. Trimming cost V 6 bases and J 0 bases, with 5 bases left between them. This CDR3 has 12 residues. DNA of the CDR3: TGTGCCAGCAGGACTATGAACACTGAAGCTTTCTTT. As protein: CASRTMNTEAFF.

The chain has TRBV30 and TRBJ2-3; 8 bases are shared with TRBD2. J was trimmed by 0 bases and V by 4 bases; bases with no gene match: 3. The germline CDR1 and CDR2 sequences are GTSNPN and SVGIG (reference sequence). This CDR3 is built from 14 residues. In DNA form, the CDR3 reads TGTGCCTGGACTAGCGGGCTGAGCACAGATACGCAGTATTTT. This codes for CAWTSGLSTDTQYF.

The rearrangement joins TRBV18 to TRBJ1-1, with unresolved D. The CDR3 covers 14 residues. V lost 1 base and J lost 1, with 7 bases in between. CDR1 is KGHSH, CDR2 LQKENI, per germline. CDR3: CASSPLRPNTEAFF. The CDR3 DNA follows: TGTGCCAGCTCACCACTTCGGCCGAACACTGAAGCTTTCTTT.

The rearrangement uses TRBV5-1 and TRBJ2-2; perhaps TRBD1 as D (6 bases). V gave up 9 bases and J gave up 3 bases, with 18 bases separating them. Germline V lookup: CDR1 SGHRS, CDR2 YFSETQ. The CDR3 runs to 15 residues. CDR3 nucleotide sequence: TGCGCCACGGCCCAGTCAGGGGCCTACACCGGGGAGCTGTTTTTT. Amino acids: CATAQSGAYTGELFF.

The V call is TRBV12-5, the J call TRBJ2-7; no clear D. Trimming left V 4 bases short and J 4 bases short, with 8 bases between. The germline gives CDR1 LGHNT, CDR2 FRNRAP. The CDR3 runs 12 residues. DNA for the CDR3: TGTGCTAGTGGTTCCACTTATTACGAGCAGTACTTC. This gives the protein CASGSTYYEQYF. The full variable domain, rest sourced from reference TRBV12-5 and TRBJ2-7, is DARVTQTPRHKVTEMGQEVTMRCQPILGHNTVFWYRQTMMQGLELLAYFRNRAPLDDSGMPKDRFSAEMPDATLATLKIQPSEPRDSAVYFCASGSTYYEQYFGPGTRLTVT.